This is a list of T cell receptor beta chains from one sample in a study of monozygotic twins with inflammatory bowel disease. For each CDR3 protein, TCRdb gives one entry from its re-call of the 5' RACE reads, without DNA. Its table records over 110,000 distinct CDR3 sequences. The sample was blood. All receptors derive from a human donor with ulcerative colitis or Crohn's disease, or a healthy co-twin of an affected twin (not recorded which). Each CDR3 is given with its conserved first and last residue. The size field is filled for only some rows; it gives once, few, many or a size class.

j_call: TRBJ1-1
v_call: TRBV10-3
clone_size: .
cdr3_aa: CAATLGEGTEAFF

j_call: TRBJ2-5
v_call: TRBV5-1
clone_size: .
cdr3_aa: CASTDDQETQYF

j_call: TRBJ2-5
v_call: TRBV6-5
clone_size: .
cdr3_aa: CASSYSRETQYF

j_call: TRBJ2-7
v_call: TRBV5-1
clone_size: .
cdr3_aa: CASSLGQASSYEQYF

j_call: TRBJ2-3
v_call: TRBV7-2
clone_size: .
cdr3_aa: CASSLLPGLAGTDTQYF

j_call: TRBJ2-2
v_call: TRBV6-1
clone_size: .
cdr3_aa: CASSEVGGGYTGELFF

j_call: TRBJ2-7
v_call: TRBV7-2
clone_size: .
cdr3_aa: CASSLARDRVEQYF

j_call: TRBJ2-1
v_call: TRBV20-1
clone_size: .
cdr3_aa: CSATLQAGGSYNEQFF

j_call: TRBJ2-2
v_call: TRBV28
clone_size: .
cdr3_aa: CASRTPANTGELFF

j_call: TRBJ2-3
v_call: TRBV5-1
clone_size: .
cdr3_aa: CASSLIEGRTDTQYF

j_call: TRBJ2-2
v_call: TRBV10-2
clone_size: .
cdr3_aa: CASRPGNTGELFF

j_call: TRBJ2-3
v_call: TRBV5-4
clone_size: .
cdr3_aa: CASSRLAGRADTQYF

j_call: TRBJ2-3
v_call: TRBV5-4
clone_size: .
cdr3_aa: CASSLGESPDTQYF

j_call: TRBJ2-5
v_call: TRBV5-1
clone_size: .
cdr3_aa: CASSLPKDRGQGETQYF

j_call: TRBJ1-1
v_call: TRBV20-1
clone_size: .
cdr3_aa: CSAGGQVNTEAFF

j_call: TRBJ2-7
v_call: TRBV2
clone_size: .
cdr3_aa: CASSTDRDAYEQYF

j_call: TRBJ2-3
v_call: TRBV7-9
clone_size: .
cdr3_aa: CASSPRQGTGTDTQYF

j_call: TRBJ2-6
v_call: TRBV29-1
clone_size: medium-sized
cdr3_aa: CSVERDLDSGANVLTF

j_call: TRBJ1-5
v_call: TRBV20-1
clone_size: .
cdr3_aa: CSARDRVGHQPQHF

j_call: TRBJ1-5
v_call: TRBV12-3/TRBV12-4
clone_size: .
cdr3_aa: CASSLGVGAQPQHF

j_call: TRBJ1-1
v_call: TRBV6-1
clone_size: .
cdr3_aa: CASSENSPKEAFF

j_call: TRBJ2-6
v_call: TRBV7-9
clone_size: .
cdr3_aa: CASSFTGASSGANVLTF

j_call: TRBJ2-3
v_call: TRBV20-1
clone_size: .
cdr3_aa: CSARVQGDTQYF

j_call: TRBJ2-3
v_call: TRBV20-1
clone_size: .
cdr3_aa: CSSARVQGAADTQYF

j_call: TRBJ2-1
v_call: TRBV5-1
clone_size: .
cdr3_aa: CASYDRVFNEQFF

j_call: TRBJ1-5
v_call: TRBV12-3/TRBV12-4
clone_size: .
cdr3_aa: CASTPGDREGQPQHF

j_call: TRBJ2-6
v_call: TRBV6-2/TRBV6-3
clone_size: .
cdr3_aa: CASSATSSGANVLTF

j_call: TRBJ2-3
v_call: TRBV9
clone_size: .
cdr3_aa: CASSVGTGAYTDTQYF

j_call: TRBJ2-6
v_call: TRBV5-4
clone_size: .
cdr3_aa: CASRDSSGANVLTF